A few counts support the clone carrying this T cell receptor (beta chain). What it binds is not known. This record belongs to a study of T cells in Graves' hyperthyroidism and ophthalmopathy. Study-wide findings and caveats: A median about 6.5 months before onset, the model predicted ophthalmopathy.

Amplification targeted TCR beta CDR3 regions from RNA transcripts. RT-PCR in the first round (using the HTBI primer set) targeted the TCR CDR3. TCRdb redid the calling of the multiplex PCR reads with MiXCR, one entry per CDR3 protein. The table lists about 250,000 distinct CDR3 sequences, roughly 20% of them singletons. This CDR3 region has 14 residues. Germline V gene lookup returns CDR1 SNHLY and CDR2 FYNNEI. Trimming took off 7 bases at V and 6 bases at J, with 15 bases between the two ends. The sequenced sample was blood. This chain connects TRBV2 to TRBJ2-2; weak D call: TRBD1 (5 bases). The clonotype originates from a man younger than 40 with Graves' ophthalmopathy. The DNA of the CDR3 is TGTGCCAGCAATGCAGGGCTGAGGCCCGGGGAGCTGTTTTTT. Protein: CASNAGLRPGELFF.